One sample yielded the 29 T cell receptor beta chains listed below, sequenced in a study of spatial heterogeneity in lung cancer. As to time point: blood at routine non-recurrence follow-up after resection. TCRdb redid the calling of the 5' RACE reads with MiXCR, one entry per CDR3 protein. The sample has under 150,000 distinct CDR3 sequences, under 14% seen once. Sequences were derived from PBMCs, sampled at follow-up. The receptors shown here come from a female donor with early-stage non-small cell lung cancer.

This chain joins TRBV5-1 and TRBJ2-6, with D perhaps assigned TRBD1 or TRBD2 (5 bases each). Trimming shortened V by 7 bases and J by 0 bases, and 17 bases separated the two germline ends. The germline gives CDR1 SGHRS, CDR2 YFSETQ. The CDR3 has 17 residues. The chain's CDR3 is CASLPGTSYSGANVLTF. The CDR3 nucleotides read TGCGCCAGCCTACCAGGGACGAGCTACTCTGGGGCCAACGTCCTGACTTTC.

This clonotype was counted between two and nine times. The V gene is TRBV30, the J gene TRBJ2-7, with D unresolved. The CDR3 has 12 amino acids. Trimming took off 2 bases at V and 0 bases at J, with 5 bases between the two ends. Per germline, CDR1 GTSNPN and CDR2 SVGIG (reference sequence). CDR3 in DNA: TGTGCCTGGAGTCGAGTCTCCTACGAGCAGTACTTC. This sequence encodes CAWSRVSYEQYF.

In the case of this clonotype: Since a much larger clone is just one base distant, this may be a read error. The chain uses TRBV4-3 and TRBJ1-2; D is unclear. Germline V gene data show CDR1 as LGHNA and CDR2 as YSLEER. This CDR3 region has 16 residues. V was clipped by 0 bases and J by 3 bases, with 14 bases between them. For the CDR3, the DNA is TGCGCCAGCAGCCAAGATCGCGGTTCGACTTACTATGGCTACACCTTC. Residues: CASSQDRGSTYYGYTF.

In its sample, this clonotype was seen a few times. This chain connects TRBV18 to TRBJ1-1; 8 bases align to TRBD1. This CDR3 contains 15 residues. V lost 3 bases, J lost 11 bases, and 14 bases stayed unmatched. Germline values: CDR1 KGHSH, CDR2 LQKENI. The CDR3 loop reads CASSPGGQETGEAFF. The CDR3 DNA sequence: TGTGCCAGCTCACCCGGCGGGCAGGAGACAGGGGAGGCTTTCTTT.

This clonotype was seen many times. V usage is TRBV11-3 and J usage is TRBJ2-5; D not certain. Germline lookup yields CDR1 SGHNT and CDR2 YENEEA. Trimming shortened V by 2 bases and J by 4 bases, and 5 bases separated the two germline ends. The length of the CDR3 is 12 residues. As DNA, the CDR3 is TGTGCCAGCAGCTTAAATCGAGAGACCCAGTACTTC. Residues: CASSLNRETQYF.

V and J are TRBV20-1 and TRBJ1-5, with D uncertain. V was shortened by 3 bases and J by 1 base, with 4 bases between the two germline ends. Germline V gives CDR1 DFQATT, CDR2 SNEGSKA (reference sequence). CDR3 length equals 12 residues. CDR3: CSASRSNQPQHF. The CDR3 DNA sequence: TGCAGTGCTAGCAGGAGCAATCAGCCCCAGCATTTT.

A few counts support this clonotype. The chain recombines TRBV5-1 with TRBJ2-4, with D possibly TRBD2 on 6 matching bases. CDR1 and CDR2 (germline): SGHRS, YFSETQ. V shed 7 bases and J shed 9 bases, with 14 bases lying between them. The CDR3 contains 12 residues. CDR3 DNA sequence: TGCGCCAGCGGTGCGGAGGGTTCCATTCAGTACTTC. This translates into CASGAEGSIQYF.

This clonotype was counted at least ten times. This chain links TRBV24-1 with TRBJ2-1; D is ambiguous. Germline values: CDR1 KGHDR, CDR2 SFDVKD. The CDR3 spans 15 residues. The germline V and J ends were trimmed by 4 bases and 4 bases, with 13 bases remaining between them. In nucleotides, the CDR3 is TGTGCCACCAGTGACCACCAACAGATTTACAATGAGCAGTTCTTC. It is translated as CATSDHQQIYNEQFF.

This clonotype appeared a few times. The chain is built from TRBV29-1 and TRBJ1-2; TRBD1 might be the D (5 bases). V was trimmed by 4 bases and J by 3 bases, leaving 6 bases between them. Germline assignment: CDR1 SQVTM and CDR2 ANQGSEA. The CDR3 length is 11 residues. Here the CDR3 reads CSVGDHYGYTF. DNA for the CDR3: TGCAGCGTTGGGGACCACTATGGCTACACCTTC.

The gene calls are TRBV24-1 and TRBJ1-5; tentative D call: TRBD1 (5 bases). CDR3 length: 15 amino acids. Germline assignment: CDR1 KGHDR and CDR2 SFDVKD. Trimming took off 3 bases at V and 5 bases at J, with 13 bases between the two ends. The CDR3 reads CATSDSKGNYQPQHF. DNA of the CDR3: TGTGCCACCAGTGATAGTAAGGGGAACTATCAGCCCCAGCATTTT.

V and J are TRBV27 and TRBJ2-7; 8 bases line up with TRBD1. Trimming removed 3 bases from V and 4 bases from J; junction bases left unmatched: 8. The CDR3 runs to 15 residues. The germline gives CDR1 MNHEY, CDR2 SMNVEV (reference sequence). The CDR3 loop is CASSFTRQGNYEQYF. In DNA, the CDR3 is TGTGCCAGCAGTTTCACTCGACAGGGGAATTACGAGCAGTACTTC.

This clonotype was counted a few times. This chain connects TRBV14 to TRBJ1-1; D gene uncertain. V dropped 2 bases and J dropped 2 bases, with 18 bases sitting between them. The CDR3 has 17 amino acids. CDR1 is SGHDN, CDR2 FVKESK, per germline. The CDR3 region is CASSQKEVWGSNTEAFF. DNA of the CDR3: TGTGCCAGCAGCCAAAAAGAGGTTTGGGGTTCCAACACTGAAGCTTTCTTT.

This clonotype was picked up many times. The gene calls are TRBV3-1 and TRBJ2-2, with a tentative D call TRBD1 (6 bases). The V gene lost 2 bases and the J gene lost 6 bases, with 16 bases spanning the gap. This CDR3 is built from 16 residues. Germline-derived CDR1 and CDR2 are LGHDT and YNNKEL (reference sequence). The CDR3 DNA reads TGTGCCAGCAGCCAACAGACAGGCAACAGGGCCGGGGAGCTGTTTTTT. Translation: CASSQQTGNRAGELFF.

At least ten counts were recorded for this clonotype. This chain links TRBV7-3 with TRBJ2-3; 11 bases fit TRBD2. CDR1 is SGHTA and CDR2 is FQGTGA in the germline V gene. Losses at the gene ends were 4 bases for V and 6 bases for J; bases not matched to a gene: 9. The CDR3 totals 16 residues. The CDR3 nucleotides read TGTGCCAGCAGCTCCCATAGCGGGAGGGCCTGGGATACGCAGTATTTT. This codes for CASSSHSGRAWDTQYF.

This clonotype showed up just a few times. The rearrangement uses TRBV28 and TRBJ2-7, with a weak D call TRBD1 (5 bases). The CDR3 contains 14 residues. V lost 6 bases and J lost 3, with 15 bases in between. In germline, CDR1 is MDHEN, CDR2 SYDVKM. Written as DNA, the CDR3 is TGTGCCAGCAGCCGACCTGGGGCCTTCTACGAGCAGTACTTC. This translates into CASSRPGAFYEQYF.

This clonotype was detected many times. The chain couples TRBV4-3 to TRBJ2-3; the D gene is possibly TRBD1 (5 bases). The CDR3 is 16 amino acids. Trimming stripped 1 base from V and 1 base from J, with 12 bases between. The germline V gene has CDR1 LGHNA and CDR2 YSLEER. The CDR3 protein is CASSQAQGIGTDTQYF. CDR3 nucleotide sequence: TGCGCCAGCAGCCAAGCGCAGGGAATAGGCACAGATACGCAGTATTTT.

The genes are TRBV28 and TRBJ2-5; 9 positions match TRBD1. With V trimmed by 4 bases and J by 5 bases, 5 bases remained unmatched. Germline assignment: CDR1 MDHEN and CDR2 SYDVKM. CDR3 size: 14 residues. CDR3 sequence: CASSSGQGWETQYF. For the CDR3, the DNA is TGTGCCAGCAGTTCCGGACAGGGGTGGGAGACCCAGTACTTC.

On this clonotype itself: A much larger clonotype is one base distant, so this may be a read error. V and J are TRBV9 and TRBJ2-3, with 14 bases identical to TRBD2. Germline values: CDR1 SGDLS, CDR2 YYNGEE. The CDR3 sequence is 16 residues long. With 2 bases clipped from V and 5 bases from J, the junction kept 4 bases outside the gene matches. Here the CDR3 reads CASSVGLAGAEDTQYF. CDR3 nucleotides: TGTGCCAGCAGCGTGGGACTAGCGGGAGCGGAAGATACGCAGTATTTT. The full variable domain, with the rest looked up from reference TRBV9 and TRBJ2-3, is DSGVTQTPKHLITATGQRVTLRCSPRSGDLSVYWYQQSLDQGLQFLIQYYNGEERAKGNILERFSAQQFPDLHSELNLSSLELGDSALYFCASSVGLAGAEDTQYFGPGTRLTVL.

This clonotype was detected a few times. Here the CDR3 DNA reads TGCGCCAGCAGCCAAGACGCAGGAAATAATGAAAAACTGTTTTTT. Translation gives CASSQDAGNNEKLFF. The gene calls are TRBV4-3 and TRBJ1-4; D is unresolved. The germline V gene encodes CDR1 LGHNA and CDR2 YSLEER. This CDR3 spans 15 amino acids. V shed 0 bases and J shed 4 bases, with 9 bases lying between them.

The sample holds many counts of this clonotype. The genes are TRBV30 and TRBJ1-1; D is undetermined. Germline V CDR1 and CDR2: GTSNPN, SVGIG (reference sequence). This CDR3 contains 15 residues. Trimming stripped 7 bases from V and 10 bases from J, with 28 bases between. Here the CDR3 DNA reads TGTGCCTATTTCTATTCTGTTGCCGGACTGTCCGGAGCTTTCTTT. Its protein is CAYFYSVAGLSGAFF.

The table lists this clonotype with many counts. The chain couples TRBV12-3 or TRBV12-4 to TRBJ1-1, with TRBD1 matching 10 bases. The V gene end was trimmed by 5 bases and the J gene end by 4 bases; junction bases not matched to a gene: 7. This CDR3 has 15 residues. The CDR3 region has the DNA TGTGCCAGCAGTCTCGCCGGGACAGGGGCCACTGAAGCTTTCTTT. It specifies CASSLAGTGATEAFF.

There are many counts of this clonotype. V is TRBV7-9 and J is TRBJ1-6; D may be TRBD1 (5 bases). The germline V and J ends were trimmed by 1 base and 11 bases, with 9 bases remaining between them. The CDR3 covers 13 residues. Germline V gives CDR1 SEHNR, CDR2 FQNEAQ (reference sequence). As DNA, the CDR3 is TGTGCCAGCAGCTTAGAGGGGCGCGCACCCCTCCACTTT. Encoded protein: CASSLEGRAPLHF.

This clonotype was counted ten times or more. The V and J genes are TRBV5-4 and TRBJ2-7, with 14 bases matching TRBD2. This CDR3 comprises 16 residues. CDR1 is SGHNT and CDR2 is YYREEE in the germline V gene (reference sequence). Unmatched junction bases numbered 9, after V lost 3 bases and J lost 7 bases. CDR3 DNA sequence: TGTGCCAGCAGCTCCGGACTAGCGGGAGGTTTATTTGAGCAGTACTTC. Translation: CASSSGLAGGLFEQYF.

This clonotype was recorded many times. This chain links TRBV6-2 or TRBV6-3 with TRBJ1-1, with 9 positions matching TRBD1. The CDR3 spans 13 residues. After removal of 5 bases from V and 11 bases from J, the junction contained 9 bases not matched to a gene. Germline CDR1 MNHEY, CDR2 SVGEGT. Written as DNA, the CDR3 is TGTGCCAGCAGTATCCGGGACAGGGAGTGGGCTTTCTTT. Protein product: CASSIRDREWAFF.

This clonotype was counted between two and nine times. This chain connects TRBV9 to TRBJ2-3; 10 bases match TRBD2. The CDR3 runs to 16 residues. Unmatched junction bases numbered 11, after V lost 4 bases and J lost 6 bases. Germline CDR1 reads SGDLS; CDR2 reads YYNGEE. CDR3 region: CASSTQAGGPFDTQYF. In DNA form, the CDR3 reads TGTGCCAGCAGCACCCAAGCGGGAGGGCCCTTTGATACGCAGTATTTT.

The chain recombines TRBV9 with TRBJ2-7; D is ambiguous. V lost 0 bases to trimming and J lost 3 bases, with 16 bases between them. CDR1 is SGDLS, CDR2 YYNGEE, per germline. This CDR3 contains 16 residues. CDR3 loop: CASSVERKRGLYEQYV. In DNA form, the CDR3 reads TGTGCCAGCAGCGTAGAACGCAAGCGTGGGCTCTACGAGCAGTACGTC.

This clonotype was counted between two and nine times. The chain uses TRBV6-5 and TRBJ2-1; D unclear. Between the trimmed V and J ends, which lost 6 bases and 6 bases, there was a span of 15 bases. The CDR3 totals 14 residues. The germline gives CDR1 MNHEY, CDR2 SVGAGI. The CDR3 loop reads CASSFSLSINEQFF. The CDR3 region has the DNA TGTGCCAGCAGCTTTAGCCTGAGCATCAATGAGCAGTTCTTC.

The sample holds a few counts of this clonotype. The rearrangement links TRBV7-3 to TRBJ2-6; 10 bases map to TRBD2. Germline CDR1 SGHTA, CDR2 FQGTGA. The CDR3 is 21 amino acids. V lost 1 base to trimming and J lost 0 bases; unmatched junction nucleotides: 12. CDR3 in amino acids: CASSLKAGTSESLSGANVLTF. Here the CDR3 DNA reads TGTGCCAGCAGCTTAAAAGCCGGGACTAGCGAATCACTCTCTGGGGCCAACGTCCTGACTTTC.

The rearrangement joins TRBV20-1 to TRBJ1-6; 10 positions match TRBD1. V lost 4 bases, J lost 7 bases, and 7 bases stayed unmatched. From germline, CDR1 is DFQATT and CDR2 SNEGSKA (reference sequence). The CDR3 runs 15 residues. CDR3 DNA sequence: TGCAGTGCTATCGAACCGGGACAGGGGAATTCACCCCTCCACTTT. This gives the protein CSAIEPGQGNSPLHF.